What follows are 4 T cell receptor beta chains derived from one specimen sequenced in a study of blood T cell repertoires in COVID-19. Assay: immunoSEQ multiplex PCR; the TCRdb copy retains only in-frame clones and omits some. The data show a few hundred thousand clones, over 70% seen once. The sequenced sample was peripheral blood. These receptors were collected from a woman aged 45-65 years with acute or convalescent COVID-19.

The rearrangement links TRBV2 to TRBJ2-7, with D hard to call. Trimming cost V 3 bases and J 6 bases, with 6 bases left between them. The CDR3 loop spans 11 amino acids. The germline CDR1 and CDR2 sequences are SNHLY and FYNNEI. The CDR3 DNA is TGTGCCAGCAGTGAGACGGGCGAGCAGTACTTC. Amino acids: CASSETGEQYF. The full variable domain, completed using reference TRBV2 and TRBJ2-7, is EPEVTQTPSHQVTQMGQEVILRCVPISNHLYFYWYRQILGQKVEFLVSFYNNEISEKSEIFDDQFSVERPDGSNFTLKIRSTKLEDSAMYFCASSETGEQYFGPGTRLTVT.

The rearrangement links TRBV5-1 to TRBJ1-2, with D perhaps TRBD1 (5 bases). Germline V gene data show CDR1 as SGHRS and CDR2 as YFSETQ. Trimming pared 0 bases from V and 7 bases from J, leaving 10 bases between. This CDR3 comprises 13 residues. The DNA of the CDR3 is TGCGCCAGCAGCTTGGAAGGGGAGGGTGGCTACACCTTC. Its translation: CASSLEGEGGYTF.

The chain uses TRBV2 and TRBJ1-1, with D unresolved. Trimming stripped 5 bases from V and 6 bases from J, with 13 bases between. The CDR3 contains 13 residues. Germline CDR1 and CDR2: SNHLY and FYNNEI. The CDR3 coding sequence is TGTGCCAGCAGTTTCAGATTTTACGCTGAAGCTTTCTTT. Translating gives CASSFRFYAEAFF.

The chain is built from TRBV5-6 and TRBJ2-7; 7 bases line up with TRBD1. Germline assignment: CDR1 SGHDT and CDR2 YYEEEE. CDR3 length: 14 residues. The J segment lost 2 bases and the V segment lost 0 bases, leaving 2 bases of the junction unmatched. The CDR3 DNA follows: TGTGCCAGCAGCTTGGGGGACAGAACCTACGAGCAGTACTTC. This translates into CASSLGDRTYEQYF.